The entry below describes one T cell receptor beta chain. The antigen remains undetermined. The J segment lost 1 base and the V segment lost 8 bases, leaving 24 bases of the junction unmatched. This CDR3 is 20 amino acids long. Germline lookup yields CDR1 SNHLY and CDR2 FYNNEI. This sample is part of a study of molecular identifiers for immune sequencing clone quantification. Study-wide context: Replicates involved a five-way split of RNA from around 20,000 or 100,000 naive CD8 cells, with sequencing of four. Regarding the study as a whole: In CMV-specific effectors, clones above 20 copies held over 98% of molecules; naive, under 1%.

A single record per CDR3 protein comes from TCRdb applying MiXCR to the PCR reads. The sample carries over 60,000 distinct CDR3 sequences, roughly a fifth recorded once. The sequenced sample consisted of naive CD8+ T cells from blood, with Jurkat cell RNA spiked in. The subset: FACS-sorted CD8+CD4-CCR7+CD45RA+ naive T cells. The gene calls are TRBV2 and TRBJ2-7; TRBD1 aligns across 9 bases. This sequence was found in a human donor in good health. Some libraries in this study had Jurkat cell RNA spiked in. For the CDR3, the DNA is TGTGCCAGCTTAGGGGAGCTCCGAAGGGACAGGGCGGAAGGTTCCTACGAGCAGTACTTC. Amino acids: CASLGELRRDRAEGSYEQYF.